This T cell receptor beta chain was identified during a study of a mutant IDH1 vaccine in newly diagnosed glioma. Study background: Vaccine administration was initiated 4-6 weeks following radiotherapy alone, or with temozolomide cycles. The earlier regimen, radiotherapy, temozolomide, or both, was most often both.

Points from the study as a whole: Immune responses arising from the vaccine appeared in about 94% of patients.

The CDR3 loop spans 13 amino acids. The junction had 5 bases not matched to a gene; V was cut back by 8 bases and J by 2 bases. Germline V gives CDR1 MNHNY, CDR2 SVGAGI (reference sequence). Of note for this clone: What it binds is unknown.

Sequenced by immunoSEQ multiplex PCR; TCRdb stores in-frame clones only, minus some. Among about 84,000 clones listed, roughly four fifths were seen once. Time point here: week 47, end of study. Vaccinated patients received 300 ug of mutant IDH1 20-mer peptide per dose, with topical imiquimod. Donors had new IDH1-mutant astrocytomas of WHO grade 3 or 4 (ATRX-lost). The TCR comes from a man in his forties or fifties with glioma. This chain links TRBV6-6 with TRBJ2-7; 8 nucleotides align to TRBD2. Source: PBMCs, taken from a glioma patient whose treatment included an IDH1 peptide vaccine. The CDR3 loop is CASRTGGAYEQYF. CDR3 DNA sequence: TGTGCCAGCCGGACGGGGGGGGCCTACGAGCAGTACTTC.